This is a list of T cell receptor beta chains from one sample in a study of cytomegalovirus exposure and HLA in healthy donors. Sequencing used immunoSEQ multiplex PCR; TCRdb keeps in-frame clones, though not all of them. The repertoire has over 70,000 clones, 65% of them found once; the top ten carry about 22%. Sequencing was done on a sample of PBMCs. The receptor set was obtained from a woman in her 50s in good health and CMV-seropositive. CDR3s include the opening cysteine and the closing phenylalanine or tryptophan. A D gene is named only where the DNA matches it firmly. Where a row states a size, it is once, few, many or the class of an expanded clone; other rows omit it.

V gene	J gene	D gene	clone size	CDR3 protein
TRBV9	TRBJ2-6	NA	NA	CASSVGLDTGSGANVLTF
TRBV19	TRBJ1-3	TRBD1	NA	CASTRDREFGNTIYF
TRBV19	TRBJ1-1	NA	NA	CASSGYLRGEAFF
TRBV25-1	TRBJ2-7	NA	NA	CASSASGSYEQYF
TRBV9	TRBJ1-2	NA	NA	CASRPSGSEGYTF
TRBV5-6	TRBJ1-2	NA	NA	CASSLEDNYGYTF
TRBV6-5	TRBJ2-1	NA	NA	CASSYSPGNEQFF
TRBV5-1	TRBJ2-2	TRBD1	once	CASSRGQSTGELFF
TRBV2	TRBJ1-1	NA	few	CASSEALTGMNTEAFF
TRBV7-9	TRBJ1-3	TRBD1	NA	CASSRDSQGNTIYF
TRBV6-1	TRBJ1-3	NA	NA	CASSEGTTGNTIYF
TRBV2	TRBJ1-5	TRBD1	NA	CASSEFGGTGHQPQHF
TRBV5-6	TRBJ1-3	TRBD1	NA	CASSFGQGSGNTIYF
TRBV4-2	TRBJ1-2	TRBD1	NA	CASSQDRGDYGYTF
TRBV7-9	TRBJ2-3	NA	NA	CASSLISSTDTQYF
TRBV28	TRBJ1-4	NA	few	CASSLRPVEATNEKLFF
TRBV7-6	TRBJ2-6	NA	NA	CASSSQPTGSSGANVLTF
TRBV5-4	TRBJ2-7	NA	NA	CASSGGGDRSSYEQYF
TRBV7-2	TRBJ1-1	TRBD1	NA	CASSLASGGASGAFF
TRBV10-3	TRBJ1-1	NA	NA	CAISTRQSEAFF
TRBV30	TRBJ2-5	TRBD1	few	CAWSRGQGLEETQYF
TRBV28	TRBJ2-2	NA	NA	CASSSSLDSANTGELFF